This T cell receptor beta chain originates from a study of cytomegalovirus exposure and HLA in healthy donors. The germline gives CDR1 KGHSH, CDR2 LQKENI. CDR3 length equals 16 residues. The ends lost 3 bases at V and 5 bases at J; junction bases unmatched: 13. Some clones are missing from TCRdb's copy, which holds only in-frame ones; the method was immunoSEQ multiplex PCR. Of under 250,000 clones listed, 81% are singletons. Sequenced input: PBMCs. The clonotype was recovered from a woman in her 30s in good health and CMV-seronegative. The gene calls are TRBV18 and TRBJ2-7; 7 nucleotides align to TRBD2. Here the CDR3 reads CASSPLGIAGSNEQYF. The CDR3 DNA is TGTGCCAGCTCACCCCTGGGGATAGCGGGCTCAAACGAGCAGTACTTC.